This TCR beta chain emerged from a study of pediatric ulcerative colitis. CDR3 length equals 13 residues. V was pared by 2 bases and J by 9 bases, with 4 bases of the junction left unmatched. CDR1 is MNHEY and CDR2 is SVGAGI in the germline V gene. Using immunoSEQ multiplex PCR, the repertoire was profiled, and TCRdb retains in-frame clones only, with some absent. The sample lists 60,000 or so clones; around four fifths were seen once. The sequence was obtained from a boy between 10 and 17 years old with moderate ulcerative colitis. The chain uses TRBV6-5 and TRBJ2-1; 7 bases are shared with TRBD1. The sequenced sample was blood. For the CDR3, the DNA is TGTGCCAGCAGTTACCGCCGACAGGGTGAGCAGTTCTTC. Its translation: CASSYRRQGEQFF.